Sequencing of this TCR beta chain was carried out in a study of cytomegalovirus exposure and HLA in healthy donors. PCR used 60 Vbeta primers and 13 Jbeta primers. Here immunoSEQ multiplex PCR was the method, and the copy in TCRdb shows in-frame clones only, minus some. The data contain 100,000 or so clones, around two thirds of them seen just once; the ten biggest clones take up less than 4.5%. The V gene lost 3 bases and the J gene lost 9 bases, with 6 bases spanning the gap. This CDR3 is built from 11 residues. Germline assignment: CDR1 SEHNR and CDR2 FQNEAQ (reference sequence). Sequenced sample: PBMCs. The receptor's source is a man aged 25-45 years in good health and CMV-seropositive. This rearrangement joins TRBV7-9 to TRBJ2-1; D call uncertain. CDR3 sequence: CASSFNFEQFF. CDR3 bases: TGTGCCAGCAGCTTCAACTTTGAGCAGTTCTTC.